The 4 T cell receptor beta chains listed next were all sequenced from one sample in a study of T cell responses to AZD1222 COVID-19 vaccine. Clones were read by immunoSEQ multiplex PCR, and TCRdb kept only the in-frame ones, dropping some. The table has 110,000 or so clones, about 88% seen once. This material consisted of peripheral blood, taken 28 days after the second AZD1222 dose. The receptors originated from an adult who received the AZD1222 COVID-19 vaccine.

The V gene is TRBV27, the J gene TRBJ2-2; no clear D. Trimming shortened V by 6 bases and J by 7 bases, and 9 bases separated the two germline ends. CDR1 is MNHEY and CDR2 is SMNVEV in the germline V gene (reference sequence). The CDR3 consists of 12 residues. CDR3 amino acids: CASRNPGGELFF. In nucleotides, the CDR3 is TGTGCCAGCAGGAATCCCGGCGGGGAGCTGTTTTTT.

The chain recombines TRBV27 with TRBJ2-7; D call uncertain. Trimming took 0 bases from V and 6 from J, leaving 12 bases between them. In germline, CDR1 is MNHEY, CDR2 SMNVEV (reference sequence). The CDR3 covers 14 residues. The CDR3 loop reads CASSLSSPPAEQYF. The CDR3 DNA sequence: TGTGCCAGCAGTTTATCCTCACCCCCTGCCGAGCAGTACTTC.

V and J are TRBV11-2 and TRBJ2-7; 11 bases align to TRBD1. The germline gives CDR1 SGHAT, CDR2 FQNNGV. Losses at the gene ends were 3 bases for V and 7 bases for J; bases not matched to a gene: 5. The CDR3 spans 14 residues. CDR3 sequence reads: CASSLRTGGWEQYF. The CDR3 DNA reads TGTGCCAGCAGCTTGAGGACAGGGGGCTGGGAGCAGTACTTC.

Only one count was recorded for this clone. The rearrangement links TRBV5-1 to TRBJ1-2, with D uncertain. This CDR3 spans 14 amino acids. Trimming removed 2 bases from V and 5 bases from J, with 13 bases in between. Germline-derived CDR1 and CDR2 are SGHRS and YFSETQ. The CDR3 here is CASSLVGPDYGYTF. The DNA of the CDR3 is TGCGCCAGCAGCTTAGTCGGCCCGGATTATGGCTACACCTTC. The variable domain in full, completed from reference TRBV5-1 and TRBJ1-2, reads KAGVTQTPRYLIKTRGQQVTLSCSPISGHRSVSWYQQTPGQGLQFLFEYFSETQRNKGNFPGRFSGRQFSNSRSEMNVSTLELGDSALYLCASSLVGPDYGYTFGSGTRLTVV.